One sample yielded the 9 T cell receptor beta chains listed below, sequenced in a study of T-cell reconstitution after alpha-beta-depleted transplantation in children. Preparation of the TCRbeta library involved a method that used unique molecular identifiers. MiXCR, run by TCRdb on the PCR reads, gives a single entry per CDR3 protein. The data contain approximately 630,000 distinct CDR3 sequences, 10% to 15% of them seen just once; the ten biggest clones take up 0.79%. The sequencing used PBMCs, collected before TCRalphabeta/CD19-depleted stem cell transplant. The receptor set was obtained from a girl aged 2 to 9 with congenital amegakaryocytic thrombocytopenia, due to receive a stem cell transplant.

This clonotype was observed a single time. This sequence may be a read error, since a much larger clone differs from it by one base. This CDR3 fails to terminate in the conserved phenylalanine or tryptophan, so it likely reflects a read error. The rearrangement links TRBV4-1 to TRBJ2-1; D gene uncertain. Germline CDR1 and CDR2: MGHRA and YSYEKL. The CDR3 is made up of 15 amino acids. V shed 0 bases and J shed 0 bases, with 6 bases lying between them. The CDR3 nucleotides read TGCGCCAGCAGCCAAGATGGGGACTCCTACAATGAGCAGTTCCTC. Residues: CASSQDGDSYNEQFL.

This clonotype was seen only once. Being one base from a much bigger clone, this may be a read error. This sequence joins TRBV20-1 and TRBJ2-7; D not certain. This CDR3 contains 15 residues. In germline, CDR1 is DFQATT, CDR2 SNEGSKA (reference sequence). CDR3 sequence reads: CCARDRTRSSYEQYF. Written as DNA, the CDR3 is TGCTGTGCTAGAGATCGGACCCGTAGCTCCTACGAGCAGTACTTC.

This clonotype was detected many times. This chain connects TRBV28 to TRBJ2-1, with TRBD2 matching 9 bases. Germline CDR1 MDHEN, CDR2 SYDVKM. J gave up 2 bases and V 1 base, and 3 bases lay outside the gene matches. This CDR3 region has 16 residues. This CDR3 reads CASSLYAGGTYNEQFF. Here the CDR3 DNA reads TGTGCCAGCAGTTTATACGCGGGAGGGACCTACAATGAGCAGTTCTTC.

This clonotype was found many times. The chain combines TRBV10-1 with TRBJ2-3; tentatively, D is TRBD2 (5 bases). CDR3 length equals 16 residues. V was trimmed by 0 bases and J by 2 bases, leaving 12 bases between them. Germline values: CDR1 WNHNN, CDR2 SYGVQD (reference sequence). The CDR3 coding sequence is TGCGCCAGCAGTGAGTCTGAGGGTGGCCCCACAGATACGCAGTATTTT. It codes for CASSESEGGPTDTQYF.

This clonotype has only a few counts. The rearrangement joins TRBV12-3 or TRBV12-4 to TRBJ1-5; the match to TRBD1 covers 8 bases. The CDR3 runs to 14 residues. V gave up 5 bases and J gave up 7 bases; unmatched junction bases: 7. In DNA form, the CDR3 reads TGTGCCAGCAGTAAAAGGACAGGGAGCCAGCCCCAGCATTTT. This codes for CASSKRTGSQPQHF.

V gene TRBV28 combines with J gene TRBJ2-5; 7 positions agree with TRBD1. Germline CDR1 MDHEN, CDR2 SYDVKM. The CDR3 runs 17 residues. The junction had 15 bases not matched to a gene; V was cut back by 4 bases and J by 4 bases. The CDR3 DNA follows: TGTGCCAGCAGTTCGCACCGAGGGGGCTCCCCCGGAGAGACCCAGTACTTC. This sequence encodes CASSSHRGGSPGETQYF.

The V call is TRBV6-1, the J call TRBJ2-2; 8 nucleotides align to TRBD1. The CDR3 spans 14 residues. Germline-derived CDR1 and CDR2 are MNHNS and SASEGT. The V gene end was trimmed by 6 bases and the J gene end by 4 bases; junction bases not matched to a gene: 4. Here the CDR3 DNA reads TGTGCCAGCAGAGACAGGGGAATCACCGGGGAGCTGTTTTTT. Its protein product is CASRDRGITGELFF.

This clonotype was counted at least ten times. The chain has TRBV5-1 and TRBJ2-1; D is unclear. The CDR3 contains 12 residues. CDR1 and CDR2 from the germline V gene are SGHRS and YFSETQ. Trimming stripped 2 bases from V and 9 bases from J, with 9 bases between. This CDR3 reads CASSFGWPEQFF. In nucleotides, the CDR3 is TGCGCCAGCAGCTTCGGGTGGCCTGAGCAGTTCTTC.

A few counts support this clonotype. This rearrangement joins TRBV5-1 to TRBJ1-6; 7 nucleotides line up with TRBD1. The CDR3 is made up of 14 amino acids. The V segment lost 0 bases and the J segment 6 bases; nucleotides outside the gene matches: 0. In germline, CDR1 is SGHRS, CDR2 YFSETQ. In nucleotides, the CDR3 is TGCGCCAGCAGCTTGGGGGACAGTAATTCACCCCTCCACTTT. Protein: CASSLGDSNSPLHF.